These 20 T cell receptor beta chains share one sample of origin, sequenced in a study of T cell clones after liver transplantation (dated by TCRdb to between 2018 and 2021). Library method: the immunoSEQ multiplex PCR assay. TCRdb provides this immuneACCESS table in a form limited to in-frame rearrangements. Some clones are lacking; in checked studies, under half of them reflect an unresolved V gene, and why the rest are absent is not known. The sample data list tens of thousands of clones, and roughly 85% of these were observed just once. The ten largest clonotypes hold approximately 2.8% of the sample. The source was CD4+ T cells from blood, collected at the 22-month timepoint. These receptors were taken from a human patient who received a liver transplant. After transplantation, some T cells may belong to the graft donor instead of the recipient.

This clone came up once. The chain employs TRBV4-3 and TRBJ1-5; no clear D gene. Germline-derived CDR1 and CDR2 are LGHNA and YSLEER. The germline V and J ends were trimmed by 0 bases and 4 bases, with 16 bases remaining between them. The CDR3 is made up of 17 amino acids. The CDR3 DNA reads TGCGCCAGCAGCCAAGAATTGGTAGGGAGTAAGAATCAGCCCCAGCATTTT. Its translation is CASSQELVGSKNQPQHF.

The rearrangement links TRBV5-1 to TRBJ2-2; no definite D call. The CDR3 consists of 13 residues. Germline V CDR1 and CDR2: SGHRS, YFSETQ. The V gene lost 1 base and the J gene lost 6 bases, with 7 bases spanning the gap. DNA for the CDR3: TGCGCCAGCAGCTTGATAAGTTCCGGGGAGCTGTTTTTT. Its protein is CASSLISSGELFF.

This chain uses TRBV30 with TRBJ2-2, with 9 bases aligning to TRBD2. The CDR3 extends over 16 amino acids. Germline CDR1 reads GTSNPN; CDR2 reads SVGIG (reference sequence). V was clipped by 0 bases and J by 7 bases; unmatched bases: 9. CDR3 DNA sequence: TGTGCCTGGAGTGTACTAAGCGGGAGGTCGGGCGGGGAGCTGTTTTTT. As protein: CAWSVLSGRSGGELFF.

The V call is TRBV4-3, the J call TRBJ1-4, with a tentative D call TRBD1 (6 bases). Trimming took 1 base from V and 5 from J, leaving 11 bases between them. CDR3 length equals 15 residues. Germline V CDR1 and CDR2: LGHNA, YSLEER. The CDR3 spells CASSQARGGNEKLFF. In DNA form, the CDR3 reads TGCGCCAGCAGCCAAGCAAGGGGGGGAAATGAAAAACTGTTTTTT.

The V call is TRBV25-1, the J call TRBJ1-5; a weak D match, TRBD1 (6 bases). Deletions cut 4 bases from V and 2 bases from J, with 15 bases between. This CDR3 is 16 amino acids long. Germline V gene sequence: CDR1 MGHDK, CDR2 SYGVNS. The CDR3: CASSGNRAGGNQPQHF. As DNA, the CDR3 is TGTGCCAGCAGTGGAAACAGGGCAGGGGGCAATCAGCCCCAGCATTTT. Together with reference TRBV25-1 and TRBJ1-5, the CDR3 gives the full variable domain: EADIYQTPRYLVIGTGKKITLECSQTMGHDKMYWYQQDPGMELHLIHYSYGVNSTEKGDLSSESTVSRIRTEHFPLTLESARPSHTSQYLCASSGNRAGGNQPQHFGDGTRLSIL.

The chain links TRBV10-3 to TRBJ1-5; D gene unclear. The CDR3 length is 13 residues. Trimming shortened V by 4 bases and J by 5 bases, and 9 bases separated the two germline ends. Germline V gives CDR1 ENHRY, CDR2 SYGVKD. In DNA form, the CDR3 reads TGTGCCATCAGTGGCCAGGTGGATCAGCCCCAGCATTTT. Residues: CAISGQVDQPQHF.

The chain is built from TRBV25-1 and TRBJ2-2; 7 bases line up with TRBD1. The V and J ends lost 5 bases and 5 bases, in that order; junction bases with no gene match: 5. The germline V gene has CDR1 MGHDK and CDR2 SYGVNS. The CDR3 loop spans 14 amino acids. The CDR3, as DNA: TGTGCCAGCAGTCGACAGGGAGAGACCGGGGAGCTGTTTTTT. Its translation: CASSRQGETGELFF.

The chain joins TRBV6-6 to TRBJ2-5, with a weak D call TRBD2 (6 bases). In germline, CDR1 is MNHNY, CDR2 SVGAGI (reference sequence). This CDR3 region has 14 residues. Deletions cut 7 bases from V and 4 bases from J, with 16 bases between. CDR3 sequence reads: CASKPGEARETQYF. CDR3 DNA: TGTGCCAGCAAACCGGGGGAGGCTCGAGAGACCCAGTACTTC.

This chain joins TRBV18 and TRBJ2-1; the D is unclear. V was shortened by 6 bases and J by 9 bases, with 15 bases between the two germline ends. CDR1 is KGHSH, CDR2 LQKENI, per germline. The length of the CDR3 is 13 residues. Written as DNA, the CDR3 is TGTGCCAGCTCTCCCGGCTTGAGAGGTGAGCAGTTCTTC. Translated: CASSPGLRGEQFF.

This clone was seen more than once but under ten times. The CDR3 region is CASSLSGTYGNTIYF. Written as DNA, the CDR3 is TGTGCCAGCAGTTTATCAGGGACCTACGGAAACACCATATATTTT. The V and J genes are TRBV27 and TRBJ1-3, with D perhaps TRBD1 (5 bases). The CDR3 is 15 residues long. V was trimmed by 0 bases and J by 4 bases, leaving 10 bases between them. CDR1 is MNHEY, CDR2 SMNVEV, per germline (reference sequence).

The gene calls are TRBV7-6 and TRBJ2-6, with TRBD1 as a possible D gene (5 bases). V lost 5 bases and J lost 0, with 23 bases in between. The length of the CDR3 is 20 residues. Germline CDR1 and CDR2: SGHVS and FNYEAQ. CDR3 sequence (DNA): TGTGCCAGCAGCGCACAAGTTGGGGCAGGCCTAAGCTCTGGGGCCAACGTCCTGACTTTC. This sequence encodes CASSAQVGAGLSSGANVLTF.

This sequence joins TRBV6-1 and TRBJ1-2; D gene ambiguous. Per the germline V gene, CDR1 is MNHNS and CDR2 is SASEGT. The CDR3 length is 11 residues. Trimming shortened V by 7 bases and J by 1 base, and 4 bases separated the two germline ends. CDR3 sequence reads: CASTSNYGYTF. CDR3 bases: TGTGCCAGCACCAGTAACTATGGCTACACCTTC.

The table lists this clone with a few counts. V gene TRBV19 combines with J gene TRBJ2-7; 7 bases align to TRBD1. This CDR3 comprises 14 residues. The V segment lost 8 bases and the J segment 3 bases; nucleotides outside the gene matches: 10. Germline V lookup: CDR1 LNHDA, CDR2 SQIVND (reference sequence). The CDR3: CASRLKQGNYEQYF. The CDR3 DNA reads TGTGCCAGTCGTTTAAAACAGGGGAACTACGAGCAGTACTTC.

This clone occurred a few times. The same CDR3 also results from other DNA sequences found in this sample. The CDR3 loop is CASSQGLAGGQETQYF. CDR3 DNA: TGTGCCAGCAGCCAAGGACTAGCGGGGGGCCAAGAGACCCAGTACTTC. V and J are TRBV4-2 and TRBJ2-5; 13 bases map to TRBD2. V lost 1 base, J lost 1 base, and 0 bases stayed unmatched. The CDR3 is 16 residues long. In germline, CDR1 is LGHNA, CDR2 YNFKEQ.

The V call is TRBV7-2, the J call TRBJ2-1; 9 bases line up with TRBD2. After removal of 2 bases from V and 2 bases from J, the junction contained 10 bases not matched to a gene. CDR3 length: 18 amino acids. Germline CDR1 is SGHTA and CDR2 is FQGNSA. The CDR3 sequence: CASSLRWKREVTYNEQFF. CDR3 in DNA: TGTGCCAGCAGCTTAAGATGGAAGCGGGAGGTGACCTACAATGAGCAGTTCTTC.

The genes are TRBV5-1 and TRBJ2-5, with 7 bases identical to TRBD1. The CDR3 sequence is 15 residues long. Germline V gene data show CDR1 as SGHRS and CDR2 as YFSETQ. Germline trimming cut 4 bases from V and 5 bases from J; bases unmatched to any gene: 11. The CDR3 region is CASSPQRQGQETQYF. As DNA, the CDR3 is TGCGCCAGCAGCCCGCAAAGACAGGGACAGGAGACCCAGTACTTC.

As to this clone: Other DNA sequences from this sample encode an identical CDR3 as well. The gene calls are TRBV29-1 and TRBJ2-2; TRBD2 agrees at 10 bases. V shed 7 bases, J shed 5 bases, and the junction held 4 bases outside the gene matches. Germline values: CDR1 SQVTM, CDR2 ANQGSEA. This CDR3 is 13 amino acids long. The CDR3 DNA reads TGCAGCGAGCGGGAGGGTGGGACCGGGGAGCTGTTTTTT. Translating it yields CSEREGGTGELFF.

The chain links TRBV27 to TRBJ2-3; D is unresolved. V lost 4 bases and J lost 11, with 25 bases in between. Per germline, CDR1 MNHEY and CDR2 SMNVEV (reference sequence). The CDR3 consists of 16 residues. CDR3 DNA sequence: TGTGCCAGCAGTTCCTTGGCCCACCAGGTTTCTCTAAGGCAGTATTTT. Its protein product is CASSSLAHQVSLRQYF.

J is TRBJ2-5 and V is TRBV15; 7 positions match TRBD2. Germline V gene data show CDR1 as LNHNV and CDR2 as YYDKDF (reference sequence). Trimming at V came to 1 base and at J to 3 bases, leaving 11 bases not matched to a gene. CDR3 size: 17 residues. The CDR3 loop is CATSRGTVKTSEETQYF. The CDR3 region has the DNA TGTGCCACCAGCAGAGGGACGGTAAAAACTAGCGAAGAGACCCAGTACTTC.

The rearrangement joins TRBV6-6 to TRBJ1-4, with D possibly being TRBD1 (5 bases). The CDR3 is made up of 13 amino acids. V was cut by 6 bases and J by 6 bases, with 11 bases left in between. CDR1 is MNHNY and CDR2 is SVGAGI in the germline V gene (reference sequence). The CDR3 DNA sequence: TGTGCCAGCAGGGGACCTTATTATGAAAAACTGTTTTTT. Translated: CASRGPYYEKLFF.